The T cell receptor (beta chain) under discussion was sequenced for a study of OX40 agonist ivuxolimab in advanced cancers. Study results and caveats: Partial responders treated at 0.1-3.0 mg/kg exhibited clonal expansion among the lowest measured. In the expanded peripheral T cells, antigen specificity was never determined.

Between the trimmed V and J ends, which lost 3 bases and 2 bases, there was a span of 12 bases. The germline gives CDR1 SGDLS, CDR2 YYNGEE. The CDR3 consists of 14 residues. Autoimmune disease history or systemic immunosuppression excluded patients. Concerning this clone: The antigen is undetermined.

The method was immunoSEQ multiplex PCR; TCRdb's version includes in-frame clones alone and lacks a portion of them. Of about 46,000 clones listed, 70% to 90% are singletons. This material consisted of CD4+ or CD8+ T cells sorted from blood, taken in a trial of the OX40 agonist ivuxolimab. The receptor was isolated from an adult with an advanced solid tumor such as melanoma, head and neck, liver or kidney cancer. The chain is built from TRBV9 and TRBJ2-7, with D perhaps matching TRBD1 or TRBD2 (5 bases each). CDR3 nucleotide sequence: TGTGCCAGCAGCGCGTGGGACGGCGCCTACGAGCAGTACTTC. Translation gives CASSAWDGAYEQYF.